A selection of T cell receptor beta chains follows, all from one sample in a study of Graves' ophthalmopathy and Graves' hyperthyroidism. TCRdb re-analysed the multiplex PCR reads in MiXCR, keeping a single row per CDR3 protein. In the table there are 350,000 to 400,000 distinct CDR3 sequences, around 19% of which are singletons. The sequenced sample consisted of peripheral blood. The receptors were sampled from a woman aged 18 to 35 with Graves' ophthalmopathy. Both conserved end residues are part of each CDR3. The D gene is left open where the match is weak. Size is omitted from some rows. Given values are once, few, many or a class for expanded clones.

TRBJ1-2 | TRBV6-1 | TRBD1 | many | TGTGCCAGCATTCCGAGCAGGGGGAATGGCTACACCTTC | CASIPSRGNGYTF
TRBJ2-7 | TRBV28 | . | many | TGTGCCAGCTCGGCCCTGGGACGGGTCTACGAGCAGTACTTC | CASSALGRVYEQYF
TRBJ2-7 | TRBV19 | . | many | TGTGCCAGTAGTTTAGGGACGATGAACTACGAGCAGTACTTC | CASSLGTMNYEQYF
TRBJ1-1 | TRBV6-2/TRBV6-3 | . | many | TGTGCCAGCAGTCTCGAAGGGGCCTCGAACACTGAAGCTTTCTTT | CASSLEGASNTEAFF
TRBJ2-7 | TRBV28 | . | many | TGTGCCAGCAGTTCCACGCTATTGGCCTACGAGCAGTACTTC | CASSSTLLAYEQYF
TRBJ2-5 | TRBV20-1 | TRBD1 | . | TGCAGTGCTAGGGGGACAGGGGAGAGGGAGACCCAGTACTTC | CSARGTGERETQYF
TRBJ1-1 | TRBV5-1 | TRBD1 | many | TGCGCCAGCAGCTTGCTGGGACAGGGGGCGCTCGGCACTGAAGCTTTCTTT | CASSLLGQGALGTEAFF
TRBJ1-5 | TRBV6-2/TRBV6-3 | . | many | TGTGCCGGAAAGACGGGGGACAAGAATCAGCCCCAGCATTTT | CAGKTGDKNQPQHF
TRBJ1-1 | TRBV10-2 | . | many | TGCGCCAGCAGTGAGTCGAGGGGGTTGAACACTGAAGCTTTCTTT | CASSESRGLNTEAFF
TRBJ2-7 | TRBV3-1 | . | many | TGTGCCAGCAGCCAAGACCGGGCCCCGGGGAGCTACGAGCAGTACTTC | CASSQDRAPGSYEQYF
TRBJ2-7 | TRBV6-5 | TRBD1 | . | TGTGCCAGCAGTTACTCCGGGACAGGGTATGGCTACGAGCAGTACTTC | CASSYSGTGYGYEQYF
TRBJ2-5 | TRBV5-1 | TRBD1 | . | TGCGCCAGCAGCTTGGGATATCTTGGGACAGAAGAGACCCAGTACTTC | CASSLGYLGTEETQYF
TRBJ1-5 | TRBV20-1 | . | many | TGCAGTGCCACGCAGGGGAGCAATCAGCCCCAGCATTTT | CSATQGSNQPQHF
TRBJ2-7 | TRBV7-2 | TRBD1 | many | TGTGCCAGCAGCTCAGGGACAGGGAACCACGAGCAGTACTTC | CASSSGTGNHEQYF
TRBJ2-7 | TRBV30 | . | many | TGTGCCTGGATCCCGTTTCGCAGATACGAGCAGTACTTC | CAWIPFRRYEQYF
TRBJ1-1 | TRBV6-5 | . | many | TGTGCCACCCCGGGACGGAAGAACACTGAAGCTTTCTTT | CATPGRKNTEAFF